This TCR beta chain was obtained from a study of blood T cells in healthy people across ages. Findings and limits, study-wide: Unsorted PBMCs prevented conclusive naive versus antigen-experienced comparison. Estimates based on one million T cells were treated as lower bounds.

A J-beta primer mix and a sample-barcoded 5' primer were used in a second PCR of roughly 7 to 12 cycles. Each cDNA molecule received a tag from a template-switch adaptor that had 12 random nucleotides. Using its own MiXCR run on the 5' RACE reads, TCRdb lists one record per CDR3 protein. Among about a million distinct CDR3 sequences listed, approximately 38% were seen once. A minimum of 6 million PBMCs was isolated per sample. Worth noting for this clonotype: What it binds is unknown.

The sequenced material came from blood. The source of this sequence is a man aged 18-30 years in good health.

The CDR3 region is CASSDRAYTEAFF. The CDR3 DNA sequence: TGTGCCAGCAGTGACAGGGCGTACACTGAAGCTTTCTTT. This chain connects TRBV25-1 to TRBJ1-1, with D perhaps TRBD1 (5 bases). This CDR3 contains 13 residues. The germline gives CDR1 MGHDK, CDR2 SYGVNS. Trimming stripped 3 bases from V and 3 bases from J, with 8 bases between.